Sequencing of this TCR beta chain was carried out in a study of cytomegalovirus exposure and HLA in healthy donors. V lost 8 bases to trimming and J lost 2 bases; unmatched junction nucleotides: 9. This CDR3 contains 16 residues. Germline V gene sequence: CDR1 SGHDT, CDR2 YYEEEE. TCRdb's copy holds only in-frame clones and misses some; the assay was immunoSEQ multiplex PCR. Among about 170,000 clones, about nine tenths were seen once, and the ten largest hold approximately 2.5%. The V and J genes are TRBV5-6 and TRBJ2-2, with TRBD2 identical over 10 bases. The sequenced sample was PBMCs. The clonotype was recovered from a man younger than 30 in good health and CMV-seropositive. CDR3 in amino acids: CASSPIAGGNTGELFF. The CDR3 coding sequence is TGTGCCAGTTCACCGATAGCGGGGGGTAACACCGGGGAGCTGTTTTTT.